The 8 T cell receptor beta chains given below trace back to one sample, sequenced in a study of tumor and adjacent non-tumor tissue in lung cancer. A modified ARM-PCR protocol with three rounds of nested PCR amplified TCRbeta. MiXCR was run by TCRdb on the multiplex PCR reads, yielding one entry per CDR3 protein. The table records under 45,000 distinct CDR3 sequences, approximately 61% of them present only once. This sample's RNA came from whole unsorted tissue. The normal lung tissue was taken more than 3 cm from the tumor edge. Sequencing was performed on distant non-tumor lung tissue. The receptors here all came from a man aged 45-65 years with non-small cell lung cancer.

Of note for this clonotype: The junction shows a germline mismatch at one end, possibly a read error. This rearrangement joins TRBV6-1 to TRBJ1-2; no definite D call. Germline V gives CDR1 MNHNS, CDR2 SASEGT. This CDR3 contains 12 residues. Here the CDR3 DNA reads TGTGTCAGCACAGCACAGAAAAATGGCTACACCTTC. It is translated as CVSTAQKNGYTF.

In regard to this clonotype: A much larger clone differs by one base, so this may be a read error. The CDR3 carries no conserved terminal phenylalanine or tryptophan, so it likely arises from a read error. The chain has TRBV28 and TRBJ2-7, with a tentative D call TRBD1 (5 bases). The V end lost 4 bases, the J end lost 3 bases, and 13 bases lay between the germline ends. In germline, CDR1 is MDHEN, CDR2 SYDVKM. The CDR3 extends over 14 amino acids. CDR3 coding DNA: TGTGCCAGCAGTTACTCAGGGAAAGGCTACGAGCAGTACTCC. Protein sequence: CASSYSGKGYEQYS.

In regard to this clonotype: This may stem from a read error, because a much larger clone lies one nucleotide away. The chain uses TRBV29-1 and TRBJ2-5, with 9 bases aligning to TRBD1. The germline gives CDR1 SQVTM, CDR2 ANQGSEA. There are 14 residues in the CDR3. The CDR3: CNVNTGTGRETQYF. The CDR3 DNA is TGCAACGTTAACACCGGGACAGGGAGGGAGACCCAGTACTTC.

With regard to this clonotype: Because the CDR3 is missing its conserved closing phenylalanine or tryptophan, this is likely a read error. The chain carries TRBV29-1 and TRBJ1-1; D is undetermined. Looked up from germline, CDR1 is SQVTM and CDR2 is ANQGSEA. V lost 8 bases and J lost 10, with 14 bases in between. CDR3 length equals 10 residues. The CDR3: CSRERAGAFC. In DNA form, the CDR3 reads TGCAGCCGGGAACGGGCAGGAGCTTTCTGT.

Note on this clonotype: This clone may be a read error of a much larger clone one base away. As DNA, the CDR3 is TGTGCCAGCAGCCTCAGACTAGTTAGCAGCGGGGAGCTGTTTTTT. This encodes CASSLRLVSSGELFF. The genes are TRBV7-8 and TRBJ2-2; perhaps TRBD2 as D (6 bases). There are 15 residues in the CDR3. Germline values: CDR1 SGHVS, CDR2 FQNEAQ. Trimming removed 5 bases at V and 7 bases at J, with 17 bases between.

This clonotype was seen many times. The chain couples TRBV5-1 to TRBJ2-7; TRBD2 agrees at 8 bases. With 2 bases clipped from V and 5 bases from J, the junction kept 12 bases outside the gene matches. Germline values: CDR1 SGHRS, CDR2 YFSETQ. The CDR3 length is 16 residues. Written as DNA, the CDR3 is TGCGCCAGCAGCTTCCTAGGAGCGGGAGTACCGGACGAGCAGTACTTC. Translating it yields CASSFLGAGVPDEQYF.

As to this clonotype: The junction shows a germline mismatch at one end, possibly a read error. This sequence joins TRBV11-2 and TRBJ1-4; the match to TRBD1 covers 7 bases. Germline V lookup: CDR1 SGHAT, CDR2 FQNNGV. The CDR3 length is 12 residues. The chain's CDR3 is CASSIDRVKLLF. CDR3 in DNA: TGTGCCAGCAGCATAGACAGGGTAAAACTGCTTTTT.

A remark on this clonotype: Germline and junction disagree at one end, which may indicate a read error. The V call is TRBV6-6, the J call TRBJ1-6; D is ambiguous. The CDR3 length is 17 residues. In germline, CDR1 is MNHNY, CDR2 SVGAGI (reference sequence). CDR3 sequence: CASSYDATSSYNSSLHF. Written as DNA, the CDR3 is TGTGCCAGCAGTTACGATGCGACGAGTTCCTATAATTCATCCCTCCACTTT.